Shown below are 6 T cell receptor beta chains from a single sample sequenced in a study of cytomegalovirus exposure and HLA in healthy donors. PCR was performed using 60 Vbeta and 13 Jbeta primers. The assay was immunoSEQ multiplex PCR, and TCRdb's table has in-frame clones only and misses some. The table lists around 99,000 clones, about 80% of them singletons, with approximately 2.6% in the top ten. Sequenced material: PBMCs. The receptors derive from a man aged 30 to 39 in good health and CMV-seropositive.

This clone has more than one count but fewer than ten. This sequence joins TRBV6-5 and TRBJ2-1; 9 bases fit TRBD2. The V segment lost 11 bases and the J segment 7 bases; nucleotides outside the gene matches: 9. Germline V gene sequence: CDR1 MNHEY, CDR2 SVGAGI. This CDR3 region has 13 residues. The chain's CDR3 is CASRRGGINEQFF. The CDR3 nucleotides are TGTGCCTCGCGGCGGGGGGGAATTAATGAGCAGTTCTTC.

A remark on this clone: An end of the junction does not agree with germline; a read error may underlie this. Other nucleotide sequences in the sample specify the same CDR3. The chain joins TRBV5-1 to TRBJ1-1, with TRBD1 as a possible D gene (6 bases). Germline loops: CDR1 SGHRS, CDR2 YFSETQ. CDR3 length: 15 residues. The CDR3 loop reads CASSLDYQGRTEAFF. In DNA, the CDR3 is TGTGCCAGCAGCTTGGACTACCAGGGGCGCACTGAAGCTTTCTTT.

This clone was observed once. This chain connects TRBV18 to TRBJ2-2; D is unclear. CDR1 is KGHSH, CDR2 LQKENI, per germline. The CDR3 extends over 17 amino acids. The ends were cut back, 6 bases at V and 2 bases at J, with 19 bases in the middle. In nucleotides, the CDR3 is TGTGCCAGCTCCCACATCCGCCCAGAGCGAAACACCGGGGAGCTGTTTTTT. This encodes CASSHIRPERNTGELFF.

The chain has TRBV5-4 and TRBJ1-1; D might be TRBD1 (6 bases). Trimming cost V 3 bases and J 3 bases, with 24 bases left between them. Germline loops: CDR1 SGHNT, CDR2 YYREEE (reference sequence). This CDR3 contains 18 residues. As DNA, the CDR3 is TGTGCCAGCAGCTCTAGGGCCAGGGGCATGTCAGGGCACACTGAAGCTTTCTTT. Translation gives CASSSRARGMSGHTEAFF.

The chain links TRBV6-1 to TRBJ2-1, with a tentative D call TRBD2 (6 bases). CDR1 and CDR2 (germline): MNHNS, SASEGT. This CDR3 has 14 residues. The V end lost 7 bases, the J end lost 6 bases, and 16 bases lay between the germline ends. The CDR3 region is CASTIPRGANEQFF. The CDR3 bases are TGTGCCAGCACCATCCCCCGCGGGGCCAATGAGCAGTTCTTC.

The rearrangement uses TRBV5-1 and TRBJ2-2, with TRBD1 matching 10 bases. The V gene end was trimmed by 1 base and the J gene end by 2 bases; junction bases not matched to a gene: 5. In germline, CDR1 is SGHRS, CDR2 YFSETQ. This CDR3 region has 17 residues. CDR3 residues: CASSLKLTGGNTGELFF. As DNA, the CDR3 is TGCGCCAGCAGCTTGAAATTGACAGGGGGCAACACCGGGGAGCTGTTTTTT.